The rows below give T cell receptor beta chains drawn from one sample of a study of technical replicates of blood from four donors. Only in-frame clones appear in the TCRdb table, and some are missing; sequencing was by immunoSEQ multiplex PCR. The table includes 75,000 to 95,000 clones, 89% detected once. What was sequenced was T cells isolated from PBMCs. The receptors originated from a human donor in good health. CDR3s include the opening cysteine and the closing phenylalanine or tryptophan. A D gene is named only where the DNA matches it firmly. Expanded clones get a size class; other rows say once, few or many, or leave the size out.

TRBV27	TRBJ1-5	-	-	TGTGCCAGCAGTTTATTGGCAGGGGTTAATCAGCCCCAGCATTTT	CASSLLAGVNQPQHF
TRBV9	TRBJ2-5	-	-	TGTGCCAGCAGCGTTTCCCACAGGGCCTTCCAAGAGACCCAGTACTTC	CASSVSHRAFQETQYF
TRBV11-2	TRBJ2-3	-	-	TGTGCCAGCAGCCGGCATGGGTACGGGACGCAGTATTTT	CASSRHGYGTQYF
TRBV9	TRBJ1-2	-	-	TGTGCCAGCAGCGGGTCCTGGCCTTATGGCTACACCTTC	CASSGSWPYGYTF
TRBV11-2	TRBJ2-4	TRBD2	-	TGTGCCAGCAGCTTTTGGGGACTAGCGGTACTAGCCAAAAACATTCAGTACTTC	CASSFWGLAVLAKNIQYF
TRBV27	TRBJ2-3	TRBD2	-	TGTGCCAGCAGTTTAGGGACTAGCGGGAGGTCAGATACGCAGTATTTT	CASSLGTSGRSDTQYF
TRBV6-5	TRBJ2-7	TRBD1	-	TGTGCCAGCAGAACAGGGGGCAACGAGCAGTACTTC	CASRTGGNEQYF
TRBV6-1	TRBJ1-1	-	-	TGTGCCAGCAGTGAAGTGGTGGGGCCTGAAGCTTTCTTT	CASSEVVGPEAFF
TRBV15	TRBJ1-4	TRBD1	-	TGTGCCACCAGCGGCTCAGGGGGTGGGGTAGAAAAACTGTTTTTT	CATSGSGGGVEKLFF
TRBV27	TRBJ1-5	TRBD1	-	TGTGCCAGCAGTTCGCAACAGGGGATCAATCAGCCCCAGCATTTT	CASSSQQGINQPQHF
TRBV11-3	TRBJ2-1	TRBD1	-	TGTGCCAGCAGCCTACAGGGGTCCCTGAATGAGCAGTTCTTC	CASSLQGSLNEQFF
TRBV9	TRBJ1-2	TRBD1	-	TGTGCCAGCAGCGCCTCACGACAGGGGGCAGATGGCTACACCTTC	CASSASRQGADGYTF
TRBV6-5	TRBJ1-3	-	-	TGTGCCAGCAGTCCAGGGGTTCCCATTGGAAACACCATATATTTT	CASSPGVPIGNTIYF
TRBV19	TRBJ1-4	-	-	TGTGCCAGTAGTTTGCGGGCTGCCTTTAATGAAAAACTGTTTTTT	CASSLRAAFNEKLFF
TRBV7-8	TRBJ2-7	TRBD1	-	TGTGCCAGCAGCTTAGGACAGGGAAGATTTATCGGCGAGCAGTACTTC	CASSLGQGRFIGEQYF
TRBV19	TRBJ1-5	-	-	TGTGCCAGTAGTATAGTTAGCGGATTCAATCAGCCCCAGCATTTT	CASSIVSGFNQPQHF
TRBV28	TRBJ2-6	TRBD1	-	TGTGCCAGCACCTTGGGCGGATGGACAGGGGCCCTCTCTGGGGCCAACGTCCTGACTTTC	CASTLGGWTGALSGANVLTF
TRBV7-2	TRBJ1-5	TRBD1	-	TGTGCCAGCAGCCTTCTCCAGGGGGGCCCTTCGCCCCAGCATTTT	CASSLLQGGPSPQHF
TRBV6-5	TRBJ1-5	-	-	TGTGCCAGCAGTCAGGCCAATCAGCCCCAGCATTTT	CASSQANQPQHF
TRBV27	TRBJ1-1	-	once	TGTGCCAGCAACAGAGGACGGGAGGTCACTGAAGCTTTCTTT	CASNRGREVTEAFF
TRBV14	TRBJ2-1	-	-	TGTGCCAGCAGCCTCCGGGAGCGTTTATGGGAGCAGTTCTTC	CASSLRERLWEQFF
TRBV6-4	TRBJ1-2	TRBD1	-	TGTGCCAGCAGTGACGCTTCGACAGGGAGCGGCTACACCTTC	CASSDASTGSGYTF
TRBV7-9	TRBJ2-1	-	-	TGTGCCAGCAGCACCGGAGGACCGTCCAATGAGCAGTTCTTC	CASSTGGPSNEQFF
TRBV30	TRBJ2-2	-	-	TGTGCCTGGAGTAGGGGATGGGGGCAGGCCGGGGAGCTGTTTTTT	CAWSRGWGQAGELFF
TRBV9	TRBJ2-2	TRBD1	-	TGTGCCAGCAGCGTAAGGGTTCGGACAGGGAACACCGGGGAGCTGTTTTTT	CASSVRVRTGNTGELFF
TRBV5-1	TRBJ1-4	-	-	TGCGCCAGCAGCTTGGTAGGGGCGCCCGCTAATGAAAAACTGTTTTTT	CASSLVGAPANEKLFF
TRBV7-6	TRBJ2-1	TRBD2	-	TGTGCCAGCAGCTTAGGGGGGCTAGCGGGAGTCGAGGAGCAGTTCTTC	CASSLGGLAGVEEQFF
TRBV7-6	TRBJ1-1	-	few	TGTGCCAGCAGCTTACCCTCGAACACTGAAGCTTTCTTT	CASSLPSNTEAFF
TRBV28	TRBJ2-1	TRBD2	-	TGTGCCAGCAGTTTAACTACGGGAGGGAGAGCGGATGAGCAGTTCTTC	CASSLTTGGRADEQFF
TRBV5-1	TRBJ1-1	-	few	TGCGCCAGCAGCTTGGTAAGGGGAGGTAACATGAACACTGAAGCTTTCTTT	CASSLVRGGNMNTEAFF
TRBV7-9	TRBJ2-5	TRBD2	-	TGTGCCAGCAGGGATGGACTAGCGGGAGATGAGACCCAGTACTTC	CASRDGLAGDETQYF
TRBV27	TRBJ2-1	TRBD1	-	TGTGCCAGCAGTTCGGGGCCGGGACAGGGATACAATGAGCAGTTCTTC	CASSSGPGQGYNEQFF
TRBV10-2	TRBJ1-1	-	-	TGCGCCAGCAGCTTGAACACTGAAGCTTTCTTT	CASSLNTEAFF
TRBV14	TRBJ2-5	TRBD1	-	TGTGCCAGCAGCCGGATAACAGGGGTAGGGCCGGGGGAGACCCAGTACTTC	CASSRITGVGPGETQYF
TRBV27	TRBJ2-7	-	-	TGTGCCAGCAGTTTAGGCAGGGGGGTCAACGAGCAGTACTTC	CASSLGRGVNEQYF
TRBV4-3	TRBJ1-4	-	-	TGCGCCAGCAGCCGAGGGACACAATTATCTTCAACTAATGAAAAACTGTTTTTT	CASSRGTQLSSTNEKLFF
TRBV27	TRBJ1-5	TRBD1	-	TGTGCCAGCAGTCCAAGGACAGGCCGCGGAAATCAGCCCCAGCATTTT	CASSPRTGRGNQPQHF